The sequence of this T cell receptor beta chain was determined in a study of graft-versus-host responses after intestinal transplantation (TCRdb year 2021). Notes on the research overall: Multivisceral, liver-intestinal, or isolated intestinal transplants were received by the recipients. Every recipient was given anti-thymocyte globulin induction, followed by about three years of maintenance tacrolimus and steroids. Graft-versus-host and host-versus-graft alloreactive T cell clones were tracked in the graft, circulation and bone marrow after intestinal transplantation using bulk TCR-beta CDR3 sequencing. Alloreactive clones were identified by sequencing pre-transplant mixed lymphocyte reaction products and comparing these products with unstimulated pre-transplant donor and recipient T cells. The cohort enrolled some 23 intestinal transplant recipients including one retransplant, and a few patients lacking pretransplant specimens were excluded. Donor T cell macrochimerism was defined as a peak of at least 4% donor T cells among recipient peripheral blood mononuclear cells. Instead of going to the commercial service, samples from a few later patients were sequenced in-house on an Illumina MiSeq and processed with MiXCR.

Library preparation used the immunoSEQ multiplex PCR assay. For most patients, genomic DNA was isolated with the Qiagen DNeasy Blood and Tissue Kit and sent frozen to Adaptive Biotechnologies for TCR sequencing. For most patients, high-throughput TCR-beta CDR3 sequencing of genomic DNA was performed by Adaptive Biotechnologies. Processing in the source paper ran as follows. Adaptive's ImmunoSEQ software was the source of the TCR sequencing data for 18 patients, while three other patients were processed with MiXCR and VDJtools. To correct CD4 versus CD8 sorting errors, any sequence found in both subsets at a frequency ratio below 5:1 was removed. CDR3 nucleotide sequences shared between donor and recipient were removed because the origin of such sequences could not be assigned. To be classed as alloreactive, a clone needed at least 2-fold expansion over unstimulated cells and a minimum CFSE-low frequency of 0.002% (template counts) or 0.001% (read counts). Mappable clones were those detected in sequenced pre-transplant spleen, lymph node, or MLR CFSE-low populations of the donor or recipient. The cumulative frequency of alloreactive clones was calculated as a percentage of all sequences, weighted by copy number. Entries here come from immuneACCESS through TCRdb and include only in-frame sequences with V and J called. Some clones fail to appear in such tables; in the studies checked, an unresolved V gene covers under half of the shortfall, and the cause of the remainder is unknown. That table supplies the V and J calls and clone size; D and trimming were determined from the DNA. Present in this sample are about 70,000 clones, around 91% of which were seen just once. Jointly, the top ten make up about 4% of the sample.

Taken with the paper, the label for time point translates to: cells obtained before transplantation from donor or recipient. CD3+CD4+ and CD3+CD8+ populations were FACS-sorted from unstimulated pre-transplant donor and recipient cells taken from spleen or lymph nodes. Results the study describes overall, beyond this receptor: GvH clones were detected in recipient bone marrow, and some appeared earlier in ileal mucosa or blood, consistent with an intestinal mucosal origin. Conclusions were limited by the relatively low number and heterogeneity of intestinal transplant patients. Patients with donor T cell macrochimerism had high GvH to HvG T cell clonal ratios in their allografts. Peak levels of circulating GvH clones were associated with declines in HvG clones early after transplant.

On this clone itself: Its binding antigen is unknown. Per-base qualities were not stored, and no clone one base away is much larger.

The V and J ends are trimmed by 2 bases and 9 bases, leaving 11 bases between them. According to the germline V gene, CDR1 reads KGHSH and CDR2 reads LQKENI. Measured from the cysteine to the phenylalanine, the CDR3 is 14 residues long. Only CDR3 DNA remains: 42 bases, in frame from the first base. This TCR was recovered from a human donor who was the organ donor for an intestinal transplant. Recombination linked TRBV18 to TRBJ1-6, with no reliable assignment of the D segment. The input for sequencing was unstimulated CD8+ T cells sorted from spleen or lymph node cells, taken before transplant. The DNA sequence reads TGTGCCAGCTCACCAGGCCCCCCTGTTTCACCCCTCCACTTT. Its protein product is CASSPGPPVSPLHF.